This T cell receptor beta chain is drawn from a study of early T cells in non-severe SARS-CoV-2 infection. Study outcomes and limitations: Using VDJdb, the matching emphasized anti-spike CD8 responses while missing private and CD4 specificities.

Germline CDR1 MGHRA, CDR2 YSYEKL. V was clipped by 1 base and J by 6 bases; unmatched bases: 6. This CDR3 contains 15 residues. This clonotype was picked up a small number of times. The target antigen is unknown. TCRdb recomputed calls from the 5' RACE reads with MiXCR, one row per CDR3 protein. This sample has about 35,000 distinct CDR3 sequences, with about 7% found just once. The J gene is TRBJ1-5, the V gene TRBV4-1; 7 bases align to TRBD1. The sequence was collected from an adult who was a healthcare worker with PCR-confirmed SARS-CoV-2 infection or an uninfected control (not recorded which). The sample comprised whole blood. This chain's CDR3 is CASSQGLGDSQPQHF. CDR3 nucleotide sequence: TGCGCCAGCAGCCAAGGACTCGGGGACAGTCAGCCCCAGCATTTT.